This T cell receptor beta chain was recorded in a study of persistence of HIV-infected CD4 T cells. Nonspecific anti-CD3/anti-CD28 bead stimulation represents the broad CD4+ T cell repertoire. Sorting of responding CD4+ T cells relied on upregulated CD40 ligand together with CD69. The immunoSEQ assay was version 4, run in survey mode. Data came from immunoSEQ multiplex PCR; TCRdb stores just in-frame clones and leaves some out. The table records about 46,000 clones, 70% to 90% of them present only once. After removal of 0 bases from V and 4 bases from J, the junction contained 7 bases not matched to a gene. Germline V gives CDR1 SGHRS, CDR2 YFSETQ. This CDR3 contains 17 residues. Concerning this clone itself: Its antigen is not identified.

Study-level results: TCRbeta richness was lower in CMV- and Gag-responding cells than in anti-CD3/anti-CD28-responding cells. Within sorted populations, more oligoclonal TCRs accompanied more oligoclonal proviruses.

This TCR derives from an adult woman with HIV who was CMV-seropositive. The J gene is TRBJ1-1, the V gene TRBV5-1; the match to TRBD1 covers 12 bases. The specimen comprised CD4+ T cells sorted from PBMCs after roughly 18-hour stimulation, sampled from a patient who received antiretroviral therapy. The CDR3 protein is CASSLAGQGARGTEAFF. In nucleotides, the CDR3 is TGCGCCAGCAGCTTGGCGGGACAGGGGGCCCGTGGCACTGAAGCTTTCTTT.